This T cell receptor beta chain came from a study of T cell responses to AZD1222 COVID-19 vaccine (dated by TCRdb to the early 2020s). In the study overall: AZD1222 recipients whose second dose came at about 4 weeks and those whose second dose came at about 12 weeks were combined into one group, since spike-specific TCR depth and breadth did not differ between the two schedules. Trial participants were enrolled by age into subgroups of 18-55, 56-69 and 70-plus years, and about 150, 27 and 61 TCR-sequenced participants, respectively, were included in these subgroups. TCR sequencing covered 233 trial participants: 207 given two doses of AZD1222 and about 26 given two doses of MenACWY control vaccine. Findings and caveats that apply to the study as a whole: Participants were mostly white British, with more females than males. The authors suggested clonal diversity may have been underestimated. Reportedly, almost half of the unique spike-specific TCRs recognized epitopes lying outside the regions that are mutated in the B.1.351 and B.1.1.7 variants. Because no day 14 peak-response samples were available, repertoires were characterized only after the peak T cell response. The vaccine-associated CD4 TCRs covered the entire spike protein, and the dominant responses fell in regions 160-218 and 743-854. Conclusions about previously exposed vaccinees were limited because only six AZD1222 recipients were SARS-CoV-2 seropositive at baseline. The 56-69-year group was small, and its depth increase did not reach significance, likely because of low power. After two AZD1222 doses, spike-specific TCR breadth and depth were significantly higher than at day 0 and than in MenACWY recipients.

The CDR3 regions of human TCRbeta chains were subjected to immunosequencing. The paper's data handling went like this. TCRs in the repertoires were compared against a reference library of SARS-CoV-2-specific TCRs that had been generated with the MIRA antigen-specificity platform. Breadth was defined as the fraction of unique TCRs that were SARS-CoV-2-associated, and depth was defined as the fraction of total T cells that were SARS-CoV-2-associated. Using the MIRA data, every spike-specific TCR was mapped to the spike region that the TCR reacted to and assigned to either a CD4 or a CD8 class. Log10-transformed breadth and depth values were compared by one-way ANOVA with Sidak's multiple comparisons tests. In its TCRdb copy, this immuneACCESS table keeps in-frame sequences only and misses some clones. Where compared with another copy, unresolved V genes explain less than half of these, and the others have no known cause. V and J calls and clone size are those listed in that table; D and trimming were worked out from the DNA. The sample data list 120,000 to 150,000 clones, and just over 90% of these were observed just once. 3.4% of the sample is taken by the ten largest.

What the time point label conveys for this sample: baseline before first vaccination. Samples from vaccinated people were obtained from the UK trials COV001 and COV002, which included a single-blind randomized controlled phase 2/3 trial of AZD1222 (ChAdOx1 nCoV-19) in healthy adults. Trial participant PBMC samples were collected at day 0 and day 28 after the second dose for TCRbeta chain sequencing. The germline V gene (reference sequence) specifies LNHDA as CDR1 and SQIVND as CDR2. From the cysteine up to the phenylalanine, the CDR3 has a length of 17 residues. Of the read, only the CDR3 DNA is kept; its 51 bases are in frame from base 1. Deletion took 4 bases off V and 2 bases off J, with a span of 20 bases between the germline ends. As concerns this clone: This receptor's antigen is unknown. It has no much larger one-base neighbor in the sample; base qualities were not kept.

Rearrangement joined TRBV19 to TRBJ1-2, with the D segment identity uncertain. The TCR sequence derives from an adult in good health. This specimen consisted of peripheral blood, obtained on day 0 of AZD1222 vaccination. The bases are TGTGCCAGTAGTACGTGGACTATCGTACAAGGGAACTATGGCTACACCTTC. This encodes CASSTWTIVQGNYGYTF.